The 13 T cell receptor beta chains presented below share a single source sample, sequenced in a study of blood T cell repertoires in COVID-19. Profiled with immunoSEQ multiplex PCR; TCRdb holds only in-frame clones, not every one. The sample includes 150,000 to 200,000 clones, over 70% seen only once; the top ten take approximately 5.1%. Material: PBMCs or T cells enriched from blood (not recorded which). These receptor sequences come from a man aged 65 to 79 who had been exposed to COVID-19.

V gene TRBV3-1 (or the pseudogene TRBV3-2) combines with J gene TRBJ2-4; 7 bases fit TRBD2. The germline gives CDR1 LGHDT, CDR2 YNNKEL (reference sequence). This CDR3 is built from 15 residues. The V segment lost 3 bases and the J segment 3 bases; nucleotides outside the gene matches: 5. CDR3 sequence reads: CASSQTLAVKNIQYF. The CDR3 DNA is TGTGCCAGCAGCCAGACTCTAGCGGTCAAAAACATTCAGTACTTC.

This clone was found once. The chain uses TRBV19 and TRBJ2-7; 8 nucleotides agree with TRBD1. The CDR3 length is 15 residues. The V and J ends lost 7 bases and 1 base, in that order; junction bases with no gene match: 9. The germline CDR1 and CDR2 sequences are LNHDA and SQIVND (reference sequence). The CDR3 reads CASTLGQGASYEQYF. CDR3 DNA sequence: TGTGCCAGTACGCTGGGCCAGGGGGCTTCCTACGAGCAGTACTTC.

The J gene is TRBJ2-7, the V gene TRBV11-2; TRBD1 matches 9 bases. The CDR3 is 16 residues long. From germline, CDR1 is SGHAT and CDR2 FQNNGV. The ends lost 6 bases at V and 5 bases at J; junction bases unmatched: 14. The CDR3 loop is CASRLQGATSLDEQYF. CDR3 coding DNA: TGTGCCAGCAGACTACAGGGGGCGACATCGCTGGACGAGCAGTACTTC.

V is TRBV28 and J is TRBJ1-5; D uncertain. Germline V lookup: CDR1 MDHEN, CDR2 SYDVKM. CDR3 length equals 14 residues. V dropped 2 bases and J dropped 3 bases, with 8 bases sitting between them. This CDR3 is CASSLGQVNQPQHF. The DNA of the CDR3 is TGTGCCAGCAGTTTAGGGCAGGTCAATCAGCCCCAGCATTTT.

The V call is TRBV6-1, the J call TRBJ2-2; D is perhaps TRBD1 (5 bases). Deletions cut 0 bases from V and 3 bases from J, with 11 bases between. The CDR3 covers 16 residues. Per germline, CDR1 MNHNS and CDR2 SASEGT. CDR3 bases: TGTGCCAGCAGTGAAGCGCCTAACAGGTACACCGGGGAGCTGTTTTTT. Encoded protein: CASSEAPNRYTGELFF.

The chain carries TRBV28 and TRBJ2-1; possible D gene TRBD2, 6 bases. Germline lookup yields CDR1 MDHEN and CDR2 SYDVKM. CDR3 size: 13 residues. Between the trimmed V and J ends, which lost 4 bases and 10 bases, there was a span of 14 bases. This CDR3 is CASSYSQGGEQFF. CDR3 DNA sequence: TGTGCCAGCAGTTACTCTCAGGGAGGCGAGCAGTTCTTC.

The chain combines TRBV5-1 with TRBJ1-4, with D maybe TRBD1 (5 bases). Germline V gene lookup returns CDR1 SGHRS and CDR2 YFSETQ. Trimming shortened V by 3 bases and J by 1 base, and 10 bases separated the two germline ends. This CDR3 region has 15 residues. The CDR3 region is CASSWGTGTNEKLFF. In DNA, the CDR3 is TGCGCCAGCAGCTGGGGGACTGGAACTAATGAAAAACTGTTTTTT.

This clone was seen more than once but under ten times. This rearrangement joins TRBV5-1 to TRBJ2-7, with a possible D match to TRBD1 (5 bases). In germline, CDR1 is SGHRS, CDR2 YFSETQ. This CDR3 is built from 15 residues. Trimming removed 4 bases at V and 6 bases at J, with 20 bases between. For the CDR3, the DNA is TGCGCCAGCAGCCCCAACAGATTTCCTAGGGGCGAGCAGTACTTC. Amino acid sequence: CASSPNRFPRGEQYF.

V gene TRBV7-9 combines with J gene TRBJ1-4; 10 bases fit TRBD1. This CDR3 region has 17 residues. Germline CDR1 reads SEHNR; CDR2 reads FQNEAQ (reference sequence). V lost 5 bases, J lost 7 bases, and 13 bases stayed unmatched. The CDR3 is CASSPDRGRSKSEKLFF. The DNA of the CDR3 is TGTGCCAGCAGCCCCGACAGGGGGCGTAGTAAGAGTGAAAAACTGTTTTTT.

The rearrangement links TRBV13 to TRBJ1-3; no reliable D call. The V and J ends lost 3 bases and 0 bases respectively, with 6 bases between them. CDR3 size: 14 residues. Germline V lookup: CDR1 PRHDT, CDR2 FYEKMQ (reference sequence). Written as DNA, the CDR3 is TGTGCCAGCAGCTTGCGTGCCTCTGGAAACACCATATATTTT. It is translated as CASSLRASGNTIYF.

The rearrangement links TRBV5-1 to TRBJ1-4; 8 bases are a match to TRBD1. CDR3 size: 16 residues. Germline CDR1 and CDR2: SGHRS and YFSETQ. V trimming: 4 bases; J trimming: 4 bases; junction bases outside the gene matches: 9. The CDR3 DNA sequence: TGCGCCAGCAGCCCCTACACAGGGGGGATTAATGAAAAACTGTTTTTT. Residues: CASSPYTGGINEKLFF.

J is TRBJ1-5 and V is TRBV7-2; no firm D call. The germline V gene has CDR1 SGHTA and CDR2 FQGNSA. V lost 1 base, J lost 7 bases, and 14 bases lay in between. This CDR3 has 15 residues. As DNA, the CDR3 is TGTGCCAGCAGCTTAGGACCGAACGTCGGGCAGCCCCAGCATTTT. This encodes CASSLGPNVGQPQHF.

The chain is built from TRBV2 and TRBJ2-7; D may be TRBD2 (6 bases). The length of the CDR3 is 12 residues. V lost 7 bases and J 11 bases, leaving 18 bases between the germline ends. The germline V gene has CDR1 SNHLY and CDR2 FYNNEI. The CDR3 spells CASTAGLGDKYF. In DNA, the CDR3 is TGTGCCAGCACCGCGGGGTTGGGGGATAAGTACTTC.